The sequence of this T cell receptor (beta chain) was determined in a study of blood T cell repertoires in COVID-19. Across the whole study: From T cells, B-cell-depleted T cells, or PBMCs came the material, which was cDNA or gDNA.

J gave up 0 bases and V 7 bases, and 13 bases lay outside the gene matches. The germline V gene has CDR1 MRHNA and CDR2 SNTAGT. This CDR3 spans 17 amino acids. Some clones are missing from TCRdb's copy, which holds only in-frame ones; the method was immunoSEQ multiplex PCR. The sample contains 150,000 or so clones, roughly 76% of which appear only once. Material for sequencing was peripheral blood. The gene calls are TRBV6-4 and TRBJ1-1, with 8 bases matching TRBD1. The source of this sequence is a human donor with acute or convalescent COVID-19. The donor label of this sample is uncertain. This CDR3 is CASIRRQGTLLNTEAFF. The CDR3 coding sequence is TGTGCCAGCATACGGAGACAGGGGACGCTATTGAACACTGAAGCTTTCTTT.